Listed here are 25 T cell receptor beta chains from one sample, sequenced in a study of neurological immune-mediated disorders. TCRdb fed the 5' RACE reads into MiXCR, producing one record per CDR3 protein. This table holds 65,000 to 80,000 distinct CDR3 sequences, around 4.8% found once. The sample was PBMCs. These receptors came from a woman aged 65 to 85 with multiple sclerosis.

This clonotype occurred many times. The rearrangement joins TRBV14 to TRBJ2-2; D remains ambiguous. CDR1 SGHDN and CDR2 FVKESK come from the germline V gene. This CDR3 is built from 14 residues. Trimming pared 2 bases from V and 1 base from J, leaving 5 bases between. For the CDR3, the DNA is TGTGCCAGCAGCCAACGATTGAACACCGGGGAGCTGTTTTTT. This encodes CASSQRLNTGELFF.

This clonotype was seen at least ten times. The rearrangement uses TRBV12-3 or TRBV12-4 and TRBJ1-5, with D unclear. This CDR3 spans 15 amino acids. V lost 2 bases and J 0 bases, leaving 8 bases between the germline ends. The CDR3 region has the DNA TGTGCCAGCAGTTTAAAAACAGCTAGCAATCAGCCCCAGCATTTT. It yields the protein CASSLKTASNQPQHF.

This clonotype was found many times. The V call is TRBV7-9, the J call TRBJ2-3, with TRBD1 matching over 8 bases. This CDR3 spans 16 amino acids. V was pared by 6 bases and J by 2 bases, with 10 bases of the junction left unmatched. Germline CDR1 SEHNR, CDR2 FQNEAQ (reference sequence). The CDR3 DNA reads as TGTGCCAGCAGTAAGAGATGGGACAGGTCCACAGATACGCAGTATTTT. Its translation is CASSKRWDRSTDTQYF.

This clonotype was observed many times. V and J are TRBV3-1 and TRBJ1-5, with no clear D. V was clipped by 3 bases and J by 0 bases, with 9 bases between them. The CDR3 runs 15 residues. In germline, CDR1 is LGHDT, CDR2 YNNKEL (reference sequence). The DNA for the CDR3 is TGTGCCAGCAGCCAGCGGGCCTCTAGCAATCAGCCCCAGCATTTT. It translates to CASSQRASSNQPQHF.

This clonotype was observed at least ten times. V usage is TRBV27 and J usage is TRBJ1-5; D is uncertain. The CDR3 sequence is 13 residues long. Trimming shortened V by 4 bases and J by 3 bases, and 7 bases separated the two germline ends. From germline, CDR1 is MNHEY and CDR2 SMNVEV (reference sequence). Here the CDR3 reads CASSSSSNQPQHF. Here the CDR3 DNA reads TGTGCCAGCAGTTCGAGTTCCAATCAGCCCCAGCATTTT.

Ten or more counts support this clonotype. The chain couples TRBV12-3 or TRBV12-4 to TRBJ2-7; TRBD1 matches 11 bases. This CDR3 is built from 15 residues. V lost 6 bases and J lost 7; bases outside the gene matches: 11. CDR3 region: CASSLRTGGAGEQYF. CDR3 coding DNA: TGTGCCAGCAGCCTTAGGACAGGGGGCGCGGGAGAGCAGTACTTC.

This clonotype was detected many times. V usage is TRBV12-3 or TRBV12-4 and J usage is TRBJ2-2; tentatively, D is TRBD1 or TRBD2 (5 bases each). The CDR3 covers 16 residues. With 3 bases removed from V and 2 bases from J, the gap between germline ends came to 13 bases. DNA for the CDR3: TGTGCCAGCAGTTTTCAGGGACCGATAAACACCGGGGAGCTGTTTTTT. Its protein is CASSFQGPINTGELFF.

The chain recombines TRBV6-2 or TRBV6-3 with TRBJ2-1, with D perhaps TRBD2 (5 bases). Trimming took off 2 bases at V and 8 bases at J, with 10 bases between the two ends. This CDR3 spans 13 amino acids. Per the germline V gene, CDR1 is MNHEY and CDR2 is SVGEGT. The CDR3 loop reads CASSYTEVHEQFF. CDR3 in DNA: TGTGCCAGCAGTTACACGGAGGTTCATGAGCAGTTCTTC.

This clonotype appeared many times. V gene TRBV24-1 combines with J gene TRBJ2-2; maybe TRBD1 (5 bases). CDR3 length: 16 amino acids. V gave up 3 bases and J gave up 7 bases, with 17 bases separating them. Germline CDR1 is KGHDR and CDR2 is SFDVKD. CDR3 nucleotides: TGTGCCACCAGTGATACAGGTGGCCCGTGGATCGGGGAGCTGTTTTTT. Translated, it gives CATSDTGGPWIGELFF.

The CDR3 nucleotides are TGTGCCAGCAGCTTCGGCAGGGGGAATGAAAAACTGTTTTTT. This gives the protein CASSFGRGNEKLFF. This chain connects TRBV7-2 to TRBJ1-4, with TRBD1 matching 7 bases. The length of the CDR3 is 14 residues. CDR1 is SGHTA and CDR2 is FQGNSA in the germline V gene. Trimming took 3 bases from V and 5 from J; bases not matched to a gene: 3.

This clonotype was seen only a few times. A much more abundant neighbour one base away suggests this may be a read error. The chain employs TRBV7-2 and TRBJ2-3; 7 nucleotides match TRBD2. This CDR3 comprises 13 residues. Germline-derived CDR1 and CDR2 are SGHTA and FQGNSA. Trimming cost V 4 bases and J 9 bases; bases outside gene matches: 7. The CDR3 bases are TGTGCCAGCAGCTCAACCCCACTAGCGACGCAGTATTTT. Translated: CASSSTPLATQYF.

The chain uses TRBV20-1 and TRBJ1-5; TRBD1 is a possible D gene (5 bases). CDR3 length: 14 amino acids. V shed 6 bases and J shed 2 bases, with 14 bases lying between them. The germline CDR1 and CDR2 sequences are DFQATT and SNEGSKA (reference sequence). The CDR3 protein is CSATWGVGNQPQHF. Written as DNA, the CDR3 is TGCAGTGCAACGTGGGGGGTTGGCAATCAGCCCCAGCATTTT.

This clonotype came up many times. The chain carries TRBV7-2 and TRBJ1-2, with a weak D call TRBD1 (5 bases). This CDR3 spans 14 amino acids. Trimming pared 5 bases from V and 5 bases from J, leaving 15 bases between. CDR1 is SGHTA, CDR2 FQGNSA, per germline. The CDR3 nucleotides are TGTGCCAGCAGCCCATGGAGGGGAAGGTATGGCTACACCTTC. Its protein is CASSPWRGRYGYTF.

A note on this clonotype: Given a much more abundant clone one base away, this may be a read error. The V gene is TRBV20-1, the J gene TRBJ2-3; D is unclear. With 3 bases removed from V and 4 bases from J, the gap between germline ends came to 5 bases. This CDR3 region has 11 residues. The germline gives CDR1 DFQATT, CDR2 SNEGSKA (reference sequence). The CDR3 DNA reads TGCAGTGCTAGGTACTCAGATACGCAGTATTTT. Translated: CSARYSDTQYF.

This clonotype came up many times. J is TRBJ2-1 and V is TRBV7-9, with D unresolved. The CDR3 has 12 amino acids. V was cut by 4 bases and J by 9 bases, with 10 bases left in between. Germline V CDR1 and CDR2: SEHNR, FQNEAQ (reference sequence). The DNA for the CDR3 is TGTGCCAGCAGCTCCCCCCGCGCTGAGCAGTTCTTC. Amino acid sequence: CASSSPRAEQFF.

Ten or more counts support this clonotype. The chain employs TRBV3-1 and TRBJ2-4; a weak D match, TRBD2 (5 bases). Germline lookup yields CDR1 LGHDT and CDR2 YNNKEL (reference sequence). The CDR3 has 16 residues. Trimming took 0 bases from V and 6 from J, leaving 15 bases between them. CDR3 protein: CASSQDRPGGRNIQYF. In DNA form, the CDR3 reads TGTGCCAGCAGCCAAGATCGGCCAGGAGGAAGAAACATTCAGTACTTC.

This clonotype appeared many times. The rearrangement uses TRBV12-3 or TRBV12-4 and TRBJ2-7, with unresolved D. V shed 0 bases and J shed 10 bases, with 10 bases lying between them. The CDR3 sequence is 12 residues long. CDR3: CASSLATVGQYF. CDR3 coding DNA: TGTGCCAGCAGTTTAGCAACGGTCGGACAGTACTTC.

The table lists this clonotype with many counts. The chain has TRBV7-2 and TRBJ1-1; D possibly corresponds to TRBD1 (5 bases). Germline values: CDR1 SGHTA, CDR2 FQGNSA. Trimming removed 5 bases at V and 5 bases at J, with 15 bases between. The length of the CDR3 is 14 residues. The DNA of the CDR3 is TGTGCCAGCAGCCCCGGGGGGGGATGGACTGAAGCTTTCTTT. Encoded protein: CASSPGGGWTEAFF.

The table lists this clonotype with many counts. The chain couples TRBV6-5 to TRBJ2-7, with 7 nucleotides matching TRBD1. The CDR3 length is 14 residues. Unmatched junction bases numbered 5, after V lost 6 bases and J lost 0 bases. Germline CDR1 and CDR2: MNHEY and SVGAGI. The CDR3 loop is CASRTGLGSYEQYF. As DNA, the CDR3 is TGTGCCAGCAGGACAGGGCTAGGCTCCTACGAGCAGTACTTC.

The gene calls are TRBV6-5 and TRBJ2-3, with a tentative D call TRBD2 (5 bases). Deletions cut 7 bases from V and 0 bases from J, with 17 bases between. CDR1 is MNHEY and CDR2 is SVGAGI in the germline V gene. CDR3 length: 16 amino acids. CDR3 sequence: CASKVGSGSSTDTQYF. The DNA of the CDR3 is TGTGCCAGCAAAGTTGGAAGCGGCTCTAGCACAGATACGCAGTATTTT.

This clonotype was seen ten or more times. This chain joins TRBV20-1 and TRBJ2-1, with 7 bases identical to TRBD1. The J segment lost 5 bases and the V segment lost 0 bases, leaving 7 bases of the junction unmatched. Germline V gene sequence: CDR1 DFQATT, CDR2 SNEGSKA (reference sequence). The CDR3 is 15 residues long. The chain's CDR3 is CSAREGQRPNNEQFF. CDR3 DNA: TGCAGTGCTAGAGAGGGACAGCGGCCGAACAATGAGCAGTTCTTC.

This clonotype was observed many times. The chain couples TRBV20-1 to TRBJ2-1; perhaps TRBD2 as D (5 bases). CDR3 size: 15 residues. V lost 0 bases and J 5 bases, leaving 14 bases between the germline ends. CDR1 and CDR2 from the germline V gene are DFQATT and SNEGSKA (reference sequence). CDR3 in amino acids: CSARESGLAHNEQFF. CDR3 nucleotides: TGCAGTGCTAGAGAGTCCGGACTGGCCCACAATGAGCAGTTCTTC.

This chain links TRBV12-5 with TRBJ1-1, with D maybe TRBD1 (6 bases). Germline lookup yields CDR1 LGHNT and CDR2 FRNRAP. The CDR3 has 16 residues. Trimming stripped 0 bases from V and 1 base from J, with 12 bases between. The CDR3 DNA reads as TGTGCTAGTGGTTTGGTACTACAGGGACCGAACACTGAAGCTTTCTTT. Its protein product is CASGLVLQGPNTEAFF.

This clonotype was seen ten or more times. The J gene is TRBJ2-5, the V gene TRBV5-1, with 9 bases fitting TRBD2. The germline gives CDR1 SGHRS, CDR2 YFSETQ. The length of the CDR3 is 14 residues. Trimming removed 5 bases from V and 3 bases from J; junction bases left unmatched: 5. Written as DNA, the CDR3 is TGCGCCAGCAGGAAGGTAGCGGGAGAAGAGACCCAGTACTTC. It translates to CASRKVAGEETQYF.

This clonotype appeared many times. The chain employs TRBV7-8 and TRBJ1-1; D remains ambiguous. This CDR3 has 13 residues. The V gene's germline CDR1 is SGHVS and CDR2 FQNEAQ. The V gene lost 5 bases and the J gene lost 2 bases, with 9 bases spanning the gap. This CDR3 reads CASSPSPNTEAFF. Written as DNA, the CDR3 is TGTGCCAGCAGCCCTTCCCCAAACACTGAAGCTTTCTTT.